The entry that follows covers one T cell receptor (beta chain) sequence. In its sample, this clone was seen once. Its cognate antigen has yet to be identified. No qualities accompany the bases; no much larger clone lies one base away. For sequencing of the TCRbeta CDR3 region, genomic DNA was extracted from the sorted cells. The immunoSEQ Assay was used for sequencing of TCRbeta CDR3 regions. The immuneACCESS repertoire file appears here via TCRdb, limited to in-frame rearrangements. These files lack a portion of the clones; in checked studies, under half of the deficit traces to unresolved V genes, and the cause of the others is not known. Within this sample are some 68,000 clones, with approximately 83% of them counted one time only. Approximately 1.5% of the sample comes from the top ten. Including cysteine and phenylalanine, the CDR3 has 15 amino acids. The entry retains the CDR3 DNA only, 45 bases that are in frame from base 1. Sequences SQVTM (CDR1) and ANQGSEA (CDR2) are obtained from the germline V gene. V trim: 6 bases; J trim: 5 bases; unmatched bases: 10.

The trial excluded patients who had a history of autoimmune disease or were on systemic immunosuppression. In every dose cohort, peripheral blood was drawn for TCR sequencing at baseline, cycle 4 day 1, and cycle 7 day 1. The samples were taken from a phase I, first-in-human, multicenter, open-label dose-escalation trial of ivuxolimab. The trial enrolled adults with locally advanced or metastatic head and neck squamous cell, hepatocellular, melanoma or renal cell carcinoma. CD4+ and CD8+ T cells were sorted separately from peripheral blood before TCR sequencing. The sample belongs to a study of OX40 agonist ivuxolimab in advanced cancers. Notes on the research overall: Ivuxolimab was a fully human IgG2 agonistic monoclonal antibody targeting the costimulatory receptor OX40 (CD134). Three dose-escalation patients achieved partial responses, one with hepatocellular carcinoma and two with cutaneous melanoma. Of the approximately 50 dose-escalation patients, hepatocellular carcinoma was present in approximately 20, melanoma in around 15, renal cell carcinoma in 9 and head and neck cancer in 9. Intravenous ivuxolimab was administered to patients every 2 weeks at six dose levels: 0.01, 0.1, 0.3, 1.5, 3 and 10 mg/kg. In the dose-escalation cohort, about four fifths of patients were male, and the mean age was approximately 60 years with a range of roughly 20 to 85. The paper covers the monotherapy dose-escalation part of the phase I ivuxolimab trial, which included N ≈ 50 patients. Patients were allowed to have had prior anti-PD-1, anti-PD-L1 or anti-CTLA-4 therapy, and around 40% of the dose-escalation patients had previously received checkpoint inhibitors. Peripheral TCRbeta sequencing was intended to test whether TCR sequence diversity was altered and clonal T-cell expansion was caused by ivuxolimab.

Results and caveats for the whole study, not just this receptor: At doses of 0.1 to 3.0 mg/kg, clonal expansion of both CD4+ and CD8+ T cells in blood was seen between baseline and week 6. Low levels of normalized T-cell clonal expansion were also seen in some patients who did not respond. Which antigens the clonally expanded peripheral T cells were specific for was not determined. In the 0.1-3.0 mg/kg groups, partial responders were among the patients with the lowest normalized peripheral clonal expansion, particularly in CD8+ T cells. After ivuxolimab, expanded clones were on average more numerous among CD8+ T cells than among CD4+ T cells.

The sequence links TRBV29-1 to TRBJ1-6; 7 junctional bases match TRBD1. The sequences come from CD4+ or CD8+ T cells sorted from blood, collected in a trial of the OX40 agonist ivuxolimab. The receptor was derived from an adult with an advanced solid tumor such as melanoma, head and neck, liver or kidney cancer. At the DNA level, the sequence is TGCAGCGTCCGCCCGGACAGGTCAAATAATTCACCCCTCCACTTT. The resulting protein is CSVRPDRSNNSPLHF.